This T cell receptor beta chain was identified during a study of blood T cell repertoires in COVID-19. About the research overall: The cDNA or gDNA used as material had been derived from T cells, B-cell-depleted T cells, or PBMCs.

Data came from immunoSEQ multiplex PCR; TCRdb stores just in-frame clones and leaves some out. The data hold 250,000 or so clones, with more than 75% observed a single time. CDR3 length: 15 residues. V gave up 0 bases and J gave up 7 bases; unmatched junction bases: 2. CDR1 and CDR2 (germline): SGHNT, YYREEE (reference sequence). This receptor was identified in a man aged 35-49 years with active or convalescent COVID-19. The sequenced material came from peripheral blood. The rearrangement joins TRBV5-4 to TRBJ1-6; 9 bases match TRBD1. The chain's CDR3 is CASSLEGTGNSPLHF. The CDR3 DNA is TGTGCCAGCAGCTTGGAGGGGACAGGGAATTCACCCCTCCACTTT.